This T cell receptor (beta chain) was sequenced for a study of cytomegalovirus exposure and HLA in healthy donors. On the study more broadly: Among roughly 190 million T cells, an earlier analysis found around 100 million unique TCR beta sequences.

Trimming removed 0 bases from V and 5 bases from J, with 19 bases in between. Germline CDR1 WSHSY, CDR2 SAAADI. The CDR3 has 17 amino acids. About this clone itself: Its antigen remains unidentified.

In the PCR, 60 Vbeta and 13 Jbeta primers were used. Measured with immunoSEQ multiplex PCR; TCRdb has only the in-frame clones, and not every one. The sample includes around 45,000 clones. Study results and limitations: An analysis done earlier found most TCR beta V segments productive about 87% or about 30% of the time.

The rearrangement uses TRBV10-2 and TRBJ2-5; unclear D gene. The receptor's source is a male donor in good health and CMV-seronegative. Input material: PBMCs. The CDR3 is CASSESPPPLGRETQYF. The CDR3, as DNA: TGCGCCAGCAGTGAGTCTCCCCCCCCCTTGGGCCGCGAGACCCAGTACTTC.